A selection of T cell receptor beta chains follows, all from one sample in a study of blood T cell repertoires in COVID-19. This table comes from immunoSEQ multiplex PCR, and its TCRdb copy is limited to in-frame clones, with some not included. The sample has tens of thousands of clones; 88% are singletons. The sample taken for sequencing was peripheral blood. The receptors originated from a man aged 50 or older with active COVID-19. CDR3s include the opening cysteine and the closing phenylalanine or tryptophan. A D gene is named only where the DNA matches it firmly. The listing skips clone size in some rows; elsewhere it reads once, few, many or a size class.

>TRBJ1-1|TRBD1|TRBV5-1|-
TGCGCCAGCAGCTTGGAGGAGGCGGCAGGGGGCAGTGAAGCTTTCTTT
CASSLEEAAGGSEAFF
>TRBJ1-6|-|TRBV7-3|-
TGTGCCAGCAGCTTAAATAGTAATTCACCCCTCCACTTT
CASSLNSNSPLHF
>TRBJ1-1|-|TRBV7-2|-
TGTGCCAGCAGCCCGGGATCTGCGAACACTGAAGCTTTCTTT
CASSPGSANTEAFF
>TRBJ2-2|TRBD2|TRBV4-3|-
TGCGCCAGCAGCCCGGCACTAGCGGGGGCCGCGAACACCGGGGAGCTGTTTTTT
CASSPALAGAANTGELFF
>TRBJ2-7|TRBD1|TRBV9|-
TGTGCCAGCAGCCCGCAGACAGGGAGCGAGCAGTACTTC
CASSPQTGSEQYF
>TRBJ1-2|TRBD1|TRBV24-1|-
TGTGCCACCAGTGACCCCCGACAGGGGGCTAACTATGGCTACACCTTC
CATSDPRQGANYGYTF
>TRBJ2-2|-|TRBV27|-
TGTGCCAGCAGTTCTAGGAGTTGGACCGGGGAGCTGTTTTTT
CASSSRSWTGELFF
>TRBJ2-2|TRBD1|TRBV24-1|-
TGTGCCACCAGTGGGCCTCCCGGGACAGGGAACACCGGGGAGCTGTTTTTT
CATSGPPGTGNTGELFF
>TRBJ1-1|-|TRBV19|-
TGTGCCAGTAGTATCCGGGACACCTTGAACACTGAAGCTTTCTTT
CASSIRDTLNTEAFF
>TRBJ2-5|-|TRBV5-4|-
TGTGCCAGCAGCTTACAGGGAGTCGGAGAGACCCAGTACTTC
CASSLQGVGETQYF
>TRBJ2-2|-|TRBV9|-
TGTGCCAGCAGGGAGACAGGCGCGAACACCGGGGAGCTGTTTTTT
CASRETGANTGELFF
>TRBJ2-1|-|TRBV24-1|-
TGTGCCACCAGTGCCCAAAGTACAGTGCGTGAGCAGTTCTTC
CATSAQSTVREQFF
>TRBJ2-1|TRBD2|TRBV2|-
TGTGCCAGCAGCGAGCGGGGGGGCCTCTACGGTGAGCAGTTCTTC
CASSERGGLYGEQFF
>TRBJ1-3|TRBD1|TRBV19|-
TGTGCCAGTAGACCGGGACAGGGGCGAAGCTCTGGAAACACCATATATTTT
CASRPGQGRSSGNTIYF
>TRBJ1-6|-|TRBV14|-
TGTGCCAGCAGCCAAGATTGGGGGGAAGGGAATTCACCCCTCCACTTT
CASSQDWGEGNSPLHF
>TRBJ2-7|-|TRBV12-3/TRBV12-4|-
TGTGCCAGTGGGCGTTTTACCTCCTACGAGCAGTACTTC
CASGRFTSYEQYF
>TRBJ2-2|-|TRBV29-1|-
TGCAGCGTAGCACAGGGGAACACCGGGGAGCTGTTTTTT
CSVAQGNTGELFF
>TRBJ2-3|TRBD2|TRBV5-4|once
TGTGCCAGCAGCTTGGGGACTAGCGGGGGCCCGGATACGCAGTATTTT
CASSLGTSGGPDTQYF
>TRBJ1-1|-|TRBV4-3|-
TGCGCCAGCAGCCAAACAGGTTCCCTCACTGAAGCTTTCTTT
CASSQTGSLTEAFF
>TRBJ1-1|TRBD1|TRBV5-1|-
TGCGCCAGCAGCCTTGGACAGGGGGCGGGTACTGAAGCTTTCTTT
CASSLGQGAGTEAFF
>TRBJ2-1|TRBD2|TRBV10-1|-
TGCGCCAGCATTCTTAGCGGGAGCTACAATGAGCAGTTCTTC
CASILSGSYNEQFF
>TRBJ2-3|-|TRBV7-3|-
TGTGCCAGCAGCTCCCCGGTTGACACAGATACGCAGTATTTT
CASSSPVDTDTQYF
>TRBJ1-5|TRBD1|TRBV24-1|-
TGTGCCACCAGTGAGACAGGGGTTCAGCCCCAGCATTTT
CATSETGVQPQHF
>TRBJ1-2|-|TRBV12-2|-
TGTGCAAGTCGCATCTCAATCCCGACAGGCCCGATTGGCTACACCTTC
CASRISIPTGPIGYTF
>TRBJ1-1|-|TRBV4-3|-
TGCGCCAGCAGCCACCAGGGTGCGAACACTGAAGCTTTCTTT
CASSHQGANTEAFF
>TRBJ2-3|TRBD2|TRBV6-5|once
TGTGCCAGCAGCACCGCTAGCGGGAGCATAGATACGCAGTATTTT
CASSTASGSIDTQYF
>TRBJ2-7|-|TRBV18|-
TGTGCCAGCTCACGGACAGACTACGAGCAGTACTTC
CASSRTDYEQYF
>TRBJ2-7|-|TRBV15|-
TGTGCCACCAGCAGAGATCAAGGGGGAGGGTGGGAGGAGCGTTACGAGCAGTACTTC
CATSRDQGGGWEERYEQYF
>TRBJ1-4|-|TRBV7-9|-
TGTGCCAGCAGCCCCTCGGGTGGCTTATGGGGAGAACTGTTTTTT
CASSPSGGLWGELFF
>TRBJ2-6|-|TRBV24-1|-
TGTGCCACCTCTCCGGTGGGGGCCAACGTCCTGACTTTC
CATSPVGANVLTF
>TRBJ1-2|-|TRBV2|-
TGTGCCAGCAGTGATCCAGGGGTTCTCTATGGCTACACCTTC
CASSDPGVLYGYTF
>TRBJ1-1|-|TRBV11-2|once
TGTGCCAGCAGCTTAGTCCAGGGCTTGAACACTGAAGCTTTCTTT
CASSLVQGLNTEAFF
>TRBJ2-3|-|TRBV7-3|-
TGTGCCAGCAGCTCCGGTAAAGGAGGTACGCAGTATTTT
CASSSGKGGTQYF
>TRBJ2-7|-|TRBV30|once
TGTGCCTGGAGTGGAGGTCGGGATAGGGAGCAGTACTTC
CAWSGGRDREQYF
>TRBJ1-5|TRBD1|TRBV19|-
TGTGCCAGTAGTTCAAGACAGGGGGCTTCAGGACAGCCCCAGCATTTT
CASSSRQGASGQPQHF
>TRBJ1-5|TRBD1|TRBV28|-
TGTGCCAGCAGTTTGCTCGGGACAGGGTTGCGACAGCCCCAGCATTTT
CASSLLGTGLRQPQHF
>TRBJ1-3|TRBD1|TRBV5-1|few
TGCGCCAGCAGCCCGGGGACAGTACTAGGAAACACCATATATTTT
CASSPGTVLGNTIYF
>TRBJ1-1|-|TRBV5-1|-
TGCGCCAGCAGCCCCCGAGGCAGTGACACTGAAGCTTTCTTT
CASSPRGSDTEAFF
>TRBJ2-7|TRBD1|TRBV4-1|-
TGCGCCAGCAGCCACACACCGGGACAGGGTTACGAGCAGTACTTC
CASSHTPGQGYEQYF
>TRBJ1-5|-|TRBV11-2|few
TGTGCCAGCAGCTTTTCTGACTATCAGCCCCAGCATTTT
CASSFSDYQPQHF
>TRBJ2-1|TRBD2|TRBV7-8|-
TGTGCCAGCAGCTCCCTAGCGGGGGGGCCGAATGAGCAGTTCTTC
CASSSLAGGPNEQFF
>TRBJ1-5|-|TRBV4-1|-
TGCGCCAGCAGCCAATCATCGGGAGGGGGGTTTCAGCCCCAGCATTTT
CASSQSSGGGFQPQHF
>TRBJ1-2|-|TRBV5-1|-
TGCGCCAGCAGCTTGGGCGGGGATCAGAGTGGCTACACCTTC
CASSLGGDQSGYTF
>TRBJ2-5|-|TRBV9|few
TGTGCCAGCAGCGGCCAGGGGACCCAGTACTTC
CASSGQGTQYF
>TRBJ1-2|-|TRBV3-1/TRBV3-2|-
TGTGCCAGCAGCCCACAGGGTGGAGGCTACACCTTC
CASSPQGGGYTF
>TRBJ1-1|-|TRBV5-6|once
TGTGCCAGCAGCTTGGGTTTTTGGGTCAGCGACACTGAAGCTTTCTTT
CASSLGFWVSDTEAFF
>TRBJ2-7|TRBD1|TRBV28|-
TGTGCCAGCAGGGGACAGTTCGAGCAGTACTTC
CASRGQFEQYF
>TRBJ2-7|-|TRBV3-1/TRBV3-2|-
TGTGCCAGCAGCCAAGTAAGGGGGGGGACCCTTGGGGAGCAGTACTTC
CASSQVRGGTLGEQYF
>TRBJ2-1|TRBD2|TRBV7-9|-
TGTGCCAGCAGCTTAAAACTAGCGGGGAAAAAAAACAATGAGCAGTTCTTC
CASSLKLAGKKNNEQFF